This record covers a single T cell receptor beta chain. Its antigen is as yet unknown. V lost 5 bases and J 5 bases, leaving 15 bases between the germline ends. The CDR3 loop spans 15 amino acids. Germline CDR1 reads SEHNR; CDR2 reads FQNEAQ (reference sequence). The sample comes from a study of cytomegalovirus exposure and HLA in healthy donors. This PCR relied on a set of 60 Vbeta primers and 13 Jbeta primers. Method: immunoSEQ multiplex PCR; TCRdb's copy keeps in-frame clones and lacks some. The data hold around 140,000 clones, with 70% to 85% observed a single time. Study-level points and caveats: Later on, an analysis found that several of the most significant clusters appeared to be linked to common viral pathogens, which included parvovirus B19.

Whereas donors were nominally healthy upon sampling, unrecorded immune exposures were probable. The material sequenced was PBMCs. The chain recombines TRBV7-9 with TRBJ2-2; no reliable D call. The TCR comes from a woman aged 60-75 years in good health and CMV-seropositive. The CDR3 protein is CASSPPGSRTGELFF. In DNA form, the CDR3 reads TGTGCCAGCAGCCCTCCAGGATCCCGAACCGGGGAGCTGTTTTTT.